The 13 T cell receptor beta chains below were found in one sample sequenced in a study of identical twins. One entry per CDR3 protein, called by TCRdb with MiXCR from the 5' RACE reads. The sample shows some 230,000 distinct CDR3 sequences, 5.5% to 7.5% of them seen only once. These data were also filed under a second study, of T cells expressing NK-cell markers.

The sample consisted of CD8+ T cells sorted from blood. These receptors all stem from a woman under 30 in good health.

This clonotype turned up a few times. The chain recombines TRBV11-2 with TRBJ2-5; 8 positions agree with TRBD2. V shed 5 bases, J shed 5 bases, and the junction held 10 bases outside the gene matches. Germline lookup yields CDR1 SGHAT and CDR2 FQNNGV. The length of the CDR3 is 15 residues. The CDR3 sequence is CASSSPPGTRETQYF. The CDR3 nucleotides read TGTGCCAGCAGCAGCCCACCCGGGACTAGGGAGACCCAGTACTTC. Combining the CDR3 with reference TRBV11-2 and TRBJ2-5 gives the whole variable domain EAGVAQSPRYKIIEKRQSVAFWCNPISGHATLYWYQQILGQGPKLLIQFQNNGVVDDSQLPKDRFSAERLKGVDSTLKIQPAKLEDSAVYLCASSSPPGTRETQYFGPGTRLLVL.

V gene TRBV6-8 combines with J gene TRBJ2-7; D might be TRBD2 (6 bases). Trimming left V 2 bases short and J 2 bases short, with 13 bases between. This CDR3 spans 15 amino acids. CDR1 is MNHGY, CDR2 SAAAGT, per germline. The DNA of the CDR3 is TGTGCCAGCAGTTACAGGAGGGCGGGGACCTACGAGCAGTACTTC. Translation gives CASSYRRAGTYEQYF.

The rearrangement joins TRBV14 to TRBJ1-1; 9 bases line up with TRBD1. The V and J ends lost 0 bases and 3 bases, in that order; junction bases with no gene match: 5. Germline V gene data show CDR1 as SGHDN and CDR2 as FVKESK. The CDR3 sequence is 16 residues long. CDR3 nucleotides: TGTGCCAGCAGCCAAGAAGATCGACAGGGGGACACTGAAGCTTTCTTT. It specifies CASSQEDRQGDTEAFF.

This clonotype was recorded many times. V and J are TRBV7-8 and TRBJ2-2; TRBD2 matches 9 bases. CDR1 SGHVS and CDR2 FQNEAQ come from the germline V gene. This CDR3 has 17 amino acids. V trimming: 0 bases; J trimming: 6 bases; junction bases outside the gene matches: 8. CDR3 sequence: CASSLAIAGERPGELFF. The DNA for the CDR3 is TGTGCCAGCAGCTTAGCGATAGCGGGAGAACGGCCCGGGGAGCTGTTTTTT.

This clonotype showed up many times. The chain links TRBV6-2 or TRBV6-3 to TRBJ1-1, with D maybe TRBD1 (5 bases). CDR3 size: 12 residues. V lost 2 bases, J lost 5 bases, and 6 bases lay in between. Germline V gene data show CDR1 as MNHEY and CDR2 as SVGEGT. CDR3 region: CASSYGTTEAFF. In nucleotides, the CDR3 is TGTGCCAGCAGTTACGGGACGACTGAAGCTTTCTTT.

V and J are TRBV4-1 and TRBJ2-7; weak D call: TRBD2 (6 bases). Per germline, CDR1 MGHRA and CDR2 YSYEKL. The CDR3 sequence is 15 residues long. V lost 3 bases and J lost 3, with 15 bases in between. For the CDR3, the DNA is TGCGCCAGCAGCCATGGGGGACTGCCACACTACGAGCAGTACTTC. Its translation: CASSHGGLPHYEQYF.

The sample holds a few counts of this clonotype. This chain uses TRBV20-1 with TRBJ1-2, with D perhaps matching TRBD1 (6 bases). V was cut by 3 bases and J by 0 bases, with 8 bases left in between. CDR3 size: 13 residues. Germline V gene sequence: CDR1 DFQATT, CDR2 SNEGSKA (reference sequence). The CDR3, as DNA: TGCAGTGCTAGGACAGGATCTAACTATGGCTACACCTTC. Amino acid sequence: CSARTGSNYGYTF.

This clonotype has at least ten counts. The CDR3 nucleotides are TGCGCCAGCAGTGACGCCTACGAGCAGTACTTC. It codes for CASSDAYEQYF. The chain has TRBV10-2 and TRBJ2-7, with D uncertain. CDR3 length equals 11 residues. CDR1 is WSHSY and CDR2 is SAAADI in the germline V gene. Trimming removed 3 bases at V and 2 bases at J, with 2 bases between.

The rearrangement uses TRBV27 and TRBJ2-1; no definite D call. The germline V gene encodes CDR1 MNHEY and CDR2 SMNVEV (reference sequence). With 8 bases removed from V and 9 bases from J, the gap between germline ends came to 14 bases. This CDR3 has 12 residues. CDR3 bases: TGTGCCAGCTTTACTCTGGCCCGTGAGCAGTTCTTC. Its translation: CASFTLAREQFF.

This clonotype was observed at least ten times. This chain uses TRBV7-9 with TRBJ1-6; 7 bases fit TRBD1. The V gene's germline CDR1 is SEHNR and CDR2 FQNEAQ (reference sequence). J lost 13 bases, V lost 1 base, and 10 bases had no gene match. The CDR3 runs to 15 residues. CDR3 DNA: TGTGCCAGCAGCTTAGTCCCCACAGGGGTTTGGCCCCTCCACTTT. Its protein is CASSLVPTGVWPLHF.

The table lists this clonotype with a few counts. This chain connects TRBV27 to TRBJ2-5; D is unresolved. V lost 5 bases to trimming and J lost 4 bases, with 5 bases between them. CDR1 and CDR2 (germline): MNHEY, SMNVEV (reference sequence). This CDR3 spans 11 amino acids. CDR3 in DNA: TGTGCCAGCAGTGGTTCAGAGACCCAGTACTTC. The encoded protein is CASSGSETQYF.

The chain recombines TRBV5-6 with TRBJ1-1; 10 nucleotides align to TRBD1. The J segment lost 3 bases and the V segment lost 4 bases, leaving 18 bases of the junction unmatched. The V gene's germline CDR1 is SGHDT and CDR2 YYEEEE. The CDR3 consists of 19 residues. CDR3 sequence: CASSDQTGGSSLGDTEAFF. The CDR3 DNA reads TGTGCCAGCAGCGACCAGACAGGGGGCTCTTCTTTAGGTGACACTGAAGCTTTCTTT.

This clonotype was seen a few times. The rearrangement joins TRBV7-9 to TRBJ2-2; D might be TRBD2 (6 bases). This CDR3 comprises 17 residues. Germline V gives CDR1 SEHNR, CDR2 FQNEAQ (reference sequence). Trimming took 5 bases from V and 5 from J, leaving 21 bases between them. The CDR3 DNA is TGTGCCAGCAGCCCCGTCACAGACGGGAGTATGACCGGGGAGCTGTTTTTT. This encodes CASSPVTDGSMTGELFF.